This T cell receptor beta chain was sequenced during a study of tissue T cells after allogeneic stem cell transplantation. Points on this clone: Its target is not known.

Survey-depth TCRbeta CDR3 sequencing reported V/J genes and productive frequencies. The assay was immunoSEQ multiplex PCR, and TCRdb's table has in-frame clones only and misses some. The sample has some 9,400 clones; roughly 50% are singletons. There are 16 residues in the CDR3. J was trimmed by 5 bases and V by 0 bases; bases with no gene match: 5. The germline V gene has CDR1 LGHNA and CDR2 YSLEER. Retrospectively chosen non-transplant comparators had other cancers and at least five gastrointestinal samples, without known gastrointestinal disease. Study-wide findings and caveats: Shared clones across patients were few; motif clustering revealed tissue-specific shared signatures. This small cohort was clinically heterogeneous, and sampling depth was a limitation.

V usage is TRBV4-3 and J usage is TRBJ2-3, with 10 bases fitting TRBD2. This specimen was tissue from the jejunum, taken at autopsy. This TCR was recovered from a female donor older than 55 with lung cancer. As DNA, the CDR3 is TGCGCCAGCAGCCAAGATCTCAGCGGGGGGGAAGATACGCAGTATTTT. Its translation: CASSQDLSGGEDTQYF.